Listed here are 10 T cell receptor beta chains from one sample, sequenced in a study of neurological immune-mediated disorders. TCRdb reprocessed the 5' RACE reads with MiXCR, giving one entry per CDR3 protein. The repertoire holds 65,000 to 75,000 distinct CDR3 sequences, roughly 4.9% seen once, with roughly 2% in the top ten. The sequencing sample was made of PBMCs. The receptors derive from a woman in her seventies with multiple sclerosis.

At least ten counts were recorded for this clonotype. The chain couples TRBV6-5 to TRBJ2-5; D gene unclear. In germline, CDR1 is MNHEY, CDR2 SVGAGI. The ends were cut back, 6 bases at V and 4 bases at J, with 12 bases in the middle. This CDR3 contains 13 residues. The CDR3 region has the DNA TGTGCCAGCAGGTCAACTTTAGGAGAGACCCAGTACTTC. It is translated as CASRSTLGETQYF.

The chain has TRBV7-2 and TRBJ1-5; a weak D match, TRBD1 (5 bases). CDR1 is SGHTA, CDR2 FQGNSA, per germline. This CDR3 region has 15 residues. V lost 5 bases, J lost 0 bases, and 11 bases lay in between. DNA of the CDR3: TGTGCCAGCAGCCGGGCGGGGGGTAGCAATCAGCCCCAGCATTTT. It specifies CASSRAGGSNQPQHF.

This clonotype was picked up many times. J is TRBJ2-5 and V is TRBV6-5, with 9 bases lining up with TRBD1. Germline V gene data show CDR1 as MNHEY and CDR2 as SVGAGI. Trimming took 2 bases from V and 5 from J; bases not matched to a gene: 12. CDR3 length: 17 amino acids. This CDR3 reads CASSYEYRDRAGETQYF. CDR3 nucleotide sequence: TGTGCCAGCAGTTACGAATACCGGGACAGGGCGGGGGAGACCCAGTACTTC.

This clonotype showed up many times. V gene TRBV29-1 combines with J gene TRBJ2-7, with TRBD2 identical over 7 bases. The CDR3 contains 15 residues. V trimming: 1 base; J trimming: 2 bases; junction bases outside the gene matches: 8. The germline CDR1 and CDR2 sequences are SQVTM and ANQGSEA. CDR3 nucleotide sequence: TGCAGCGTTGAAGGGACGGGAGGTCGTCCCTACGAGCAGTACTTC. Translated, it gives CSVEGTGGRPYEQYF.

Notes on this clonotype: A much larger clone differs from this one at a single base, so this may be a read error. V usage is TRBV7-2 and J usage is TRBJ2-7, with D perhaps matching TRBD1 or TRBD2 (5 bases each). Germline CDR1 is SGHTA and CDR2 is FQGNSA. This CDR3 is built from 12 residues. V gave up 4 bases and J gave up 6 bases, with 10 bases separating them. This CDR3 is CASSWDPAEQYF. CDR3 DNA sequence: TGTGCCAGCAGCTGGGACCCGGCCGAGCAGTACTTC.

CDR3 nucleotide sequence: TGTGCCAGCAGTGAAGCGCTTCTAGCGGGCTCCTACAATGAGCAGTTCTTC. Protein: CASSEALLAGSYNEQFF. The V gene is TRBV2, the J gene TRBJ2-1; 8 nucleotides align to TRBD2. Germline V gene data show CDR1 as SNHLY and CDR2 as FYNNEI. V lost 0 bases to trimming and J lost 0 bases; unmatched junction nucleotides: 4. The CDR3 runs to 17 residues.

The table lists this clonotype with many counts. DNA for the CDR3: TGCGCCAGCAGCCAAGGGCCGAGCGGGACCTACAATGAGCAGTTCTTC. Protein: CASSQGPSGTYNEQFF. The chain links TRBV4-1 to TRBJ2-1, with TRBD2 matching over 7 bases. The germline CDR1 and CDR2 sequences are MGHRA and YSYEKL. The CDR3 extends over 16 amino acids. The V and J ends lost 1 base and 2 bases, in that order; junction bases with no gene match: 5.

This clonotype was seen ten or more times. The J gene is TRBJ2-7, the V gene TRBV7-2, with TRBD2 matching over 12 bases. Germline loops: CDR1 SGHTA, CDR2 FQGNSA. This CDR3 is 15 amino acids long. V lost 3 bases, J lost 4 bases, and 4 bases stayed unmatched. CDR3 sequence reads: CASSLLAGGGYEQYF. CDR3 sequence (DNA): TGTGCCAGCAGCTTGCTAGCGGGAGGGGGGTACGAGCAGTACTTC.

At least ten counts were recorded for this clonotype. The chain employs TRBV15 and TRBJ2-5; D might be TRBD2 (5 bases). The germline V and J ends were trimmed by 3 bases and 2 bases, with 16 bases remaining between them. Germline CDR1 LNHNV, CDR2 YYDKDF (reference sequence). The CDR3 is 16 residues long. The CDR3 bases are TGTGCCACCAGCAGTCAAAGCGGCTCGGCACAAGAGACCCAGTACTTC. Protein product: CATSSQSGSAQETQYF.

This clonotype was found many times. The chain combines TRBV12-3 or TRBV12-4 with TRBJ1-1; 9 bases align to TRBD1. The CDR3 is made up of 17 amino acids. V was clipped by 6 bases and J by 0 bases; unmatched bases: 11. The DNA of the CDR3 is TGTGCCAGCAGACGGACAGGGGAAGGAGGGGTGAACACTGAAGCTTTCTTT. It yields the protein CASRRTGEGGVNTEAFF.